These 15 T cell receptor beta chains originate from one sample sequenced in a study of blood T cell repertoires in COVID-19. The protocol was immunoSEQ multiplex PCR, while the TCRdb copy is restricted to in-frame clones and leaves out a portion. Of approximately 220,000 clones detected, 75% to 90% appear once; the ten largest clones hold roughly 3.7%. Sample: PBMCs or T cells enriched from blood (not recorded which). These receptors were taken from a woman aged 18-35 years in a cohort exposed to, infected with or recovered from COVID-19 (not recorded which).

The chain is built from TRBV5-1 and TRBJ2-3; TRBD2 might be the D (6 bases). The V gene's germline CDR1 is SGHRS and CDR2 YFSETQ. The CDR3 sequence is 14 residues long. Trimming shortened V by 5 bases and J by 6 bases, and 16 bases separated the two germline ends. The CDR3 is CASRGGAPGDTQYF. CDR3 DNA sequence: TGCGCCAGCAGGGGCGGGGCCCCGGGGGATACGCAGTATTTT.

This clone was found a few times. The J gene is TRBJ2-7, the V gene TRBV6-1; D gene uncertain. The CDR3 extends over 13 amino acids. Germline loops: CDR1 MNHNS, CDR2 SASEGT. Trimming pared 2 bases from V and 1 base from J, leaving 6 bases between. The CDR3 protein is CASSEQVSYEQYF. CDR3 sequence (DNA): TGTGCCAGCAGTGAACAGGTTTCCTACGAGCAGTACTTC.

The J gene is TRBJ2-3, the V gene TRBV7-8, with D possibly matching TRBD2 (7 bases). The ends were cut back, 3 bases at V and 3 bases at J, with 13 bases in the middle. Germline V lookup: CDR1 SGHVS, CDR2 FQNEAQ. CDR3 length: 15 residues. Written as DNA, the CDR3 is TGTGCCAGCAGCTTTAGGGGGGGGAGAACAGATACGCAGTATTTT. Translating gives CASSFRGGRTDTQYF.

The CDR3 spells CASTPWGRGYGYTF. The CDR3 region has the DNA TGTGCCAGCACCCCTTGGGGACGGGGGTATGGCTACACCTTC. The chain uses TRBV28 and TRBJ1-2; a weak D match, TRBD1 (5 bases). The germline gives CDR1 MDHEN, CDR2 SYDVKM. Trimming removed 7 bases at V and 5 bases at J, with 17 bases between. CDR3 length: 14 amino acids.

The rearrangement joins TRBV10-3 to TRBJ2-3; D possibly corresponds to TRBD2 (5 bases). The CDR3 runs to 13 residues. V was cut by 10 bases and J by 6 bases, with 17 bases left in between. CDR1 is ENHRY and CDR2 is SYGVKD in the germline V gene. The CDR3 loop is CATLLEKGDTQYF. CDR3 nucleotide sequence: TGTGCCACGTTACTAGAAAAGGGTGATACGCAGTATTTT.

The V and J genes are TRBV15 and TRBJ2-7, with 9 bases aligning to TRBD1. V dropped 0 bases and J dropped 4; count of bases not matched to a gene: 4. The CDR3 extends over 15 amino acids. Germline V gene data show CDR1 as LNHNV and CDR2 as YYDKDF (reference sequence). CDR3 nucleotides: TGTGCCACCAGCAGAGATCAGGGGACAGGGTACGAGCAGTACTTC. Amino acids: CATSRDQGTGYEQYF.

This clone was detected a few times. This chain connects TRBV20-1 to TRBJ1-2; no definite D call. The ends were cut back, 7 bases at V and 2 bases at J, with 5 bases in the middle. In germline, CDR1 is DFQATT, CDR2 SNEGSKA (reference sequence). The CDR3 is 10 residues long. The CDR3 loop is CSVQNYGYTF. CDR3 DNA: TGCAGTGTACAGAACTATGGCTACACCTTC.

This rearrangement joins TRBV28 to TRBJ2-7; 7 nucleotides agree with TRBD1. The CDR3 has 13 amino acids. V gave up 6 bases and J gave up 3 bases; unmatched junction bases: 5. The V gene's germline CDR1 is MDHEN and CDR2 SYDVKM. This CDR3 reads CASSSPGGYEQYF. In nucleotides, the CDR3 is TGTGCCAGCAGCTCTCCAGGGGGCTACGAGCAGTACTTC.

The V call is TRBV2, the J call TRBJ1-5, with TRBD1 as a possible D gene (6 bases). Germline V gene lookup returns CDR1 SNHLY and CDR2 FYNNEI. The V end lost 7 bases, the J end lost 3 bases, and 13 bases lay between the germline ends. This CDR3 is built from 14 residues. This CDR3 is CASKYQGYNQPQHF. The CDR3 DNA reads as TGTGCCAGCAAGTATCAGGGGTACAATCAGCCCCAGCATTTT.

The CDR3 DNA reads as TGTGCCAGCAGCTCCGGGACAGCTGGAAACACCATATATTTT. The encoded protein is CASSSGTAGNTIYF. The genes are TRBV5-6 and TRBJ1-3; 7 nucleotides match TRBD1. The germline V gene has CDR1 SGHDT and CDR2 YYEEEE. Unmatched junction bases numbered 2, after V lost 3 bases and J lost 2 bases. This CDR3 is built from 14 residues.

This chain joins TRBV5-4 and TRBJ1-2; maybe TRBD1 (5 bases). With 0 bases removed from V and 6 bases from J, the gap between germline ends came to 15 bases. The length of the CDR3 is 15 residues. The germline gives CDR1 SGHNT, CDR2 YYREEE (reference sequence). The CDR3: CASSLGAGGEDGYTF. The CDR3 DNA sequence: TGTGCCAGCAGCTTGGGGGCGGGGGGAGAGGATGGCTACACCTTC.

The DNA of the CDR3 is TGTGCCAGCAGCCCATTCGTCGGCTCCTATAATTCACCCCTCCACTTT. This gives the protein CASSPFVGSYNSPLHF. The rearrangement uses TRBV28 and TRBJ1-6, with D unclear. In germline, CDR1 is MDHEN, CDR2 SYDVKM. The CDR3 loop spans 16 amino acids. V shed 6 bases and J shed 0 bases, with 12 bases lying between them.

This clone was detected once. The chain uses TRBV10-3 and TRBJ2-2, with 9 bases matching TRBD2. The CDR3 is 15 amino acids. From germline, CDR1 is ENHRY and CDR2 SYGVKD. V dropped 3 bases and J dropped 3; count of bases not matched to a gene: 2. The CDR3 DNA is TGTGCCATCAGTGAACTAGCGGGCGACACCGGGGAGCTGTTTTTT. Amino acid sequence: CAISELAGDTGELFF.

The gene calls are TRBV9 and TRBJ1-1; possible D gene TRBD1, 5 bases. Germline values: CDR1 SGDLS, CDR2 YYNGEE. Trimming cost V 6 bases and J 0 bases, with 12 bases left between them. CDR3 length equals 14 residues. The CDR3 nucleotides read TGTGCCAGCACCTTAGGGGCAATGAACACTGAAGCTTTCTTT. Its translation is CASTLGAMNTEAFF.

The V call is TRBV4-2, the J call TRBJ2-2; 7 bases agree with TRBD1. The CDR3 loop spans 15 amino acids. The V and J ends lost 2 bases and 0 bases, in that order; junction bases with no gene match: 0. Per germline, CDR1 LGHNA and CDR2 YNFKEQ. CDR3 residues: CASSQQGANTGELFF. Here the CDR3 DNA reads TGTGCCAGCAGCCAACAGGGGGCGAACACCGGGGAGCTGTTTTTT.